The clone carrying this TCR beta chain has only one observation. Its antigen is not known. This record belongs to a study of cytomegalovirus exposure and HLA in healthy donors. General study findings and limits: Roughly uniform depth of sequencing across donors was assumed in presence/absence analyses. Other equally common chains were less clonally expanded than HLA-associated TCR beta chains, a later analysis showed.

PCR used 60 Vbeta primers and 13 Jbeta primers. Assay used: immunoSEQ multiplex PCR; TCRdb lists only in-frame clones, some missing. The data show more than 140,000 clones, roughly 82% seen once. CDR3 size: 16 residues. V was trimmed by 1 base and J by 0 bases, leaving 12 bases between them. Germline CDR1 and CDR2: SGHTA and FQGNSA. The clonotype comes from a man between 18 and 35 years old in good health and CMV-seropositive. Sequenced input: PBMCs. V usage is TRBV7-2 and J usage is TRBJ1-1; D unresolved. CDR3 protein: CASSLDQNSMNTEAFF. The CDR3 coding sequence is TGTGCCAGCAGCTTAGATCAGAACAGCATGAACACTGAAGCTTTCTTT.